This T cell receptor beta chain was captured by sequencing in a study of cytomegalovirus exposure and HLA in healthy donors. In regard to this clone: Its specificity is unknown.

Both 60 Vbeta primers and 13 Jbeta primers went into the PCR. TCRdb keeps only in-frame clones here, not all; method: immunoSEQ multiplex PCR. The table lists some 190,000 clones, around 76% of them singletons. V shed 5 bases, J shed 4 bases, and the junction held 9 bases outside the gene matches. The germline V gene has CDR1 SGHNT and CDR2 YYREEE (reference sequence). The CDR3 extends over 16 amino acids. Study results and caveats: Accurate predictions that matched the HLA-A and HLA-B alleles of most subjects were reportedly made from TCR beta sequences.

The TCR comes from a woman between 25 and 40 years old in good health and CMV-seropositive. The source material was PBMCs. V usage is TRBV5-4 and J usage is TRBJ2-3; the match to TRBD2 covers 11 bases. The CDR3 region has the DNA TGTGCCAGCAGGCGGGGACTAGCGGTGGAGGCAGATACGCAGTATTTT. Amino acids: CASRRGLAVEADTQYF.